This T cell receptor (beta chain) appears in the sequencing data of a study of shared clonotypes between healthy human individuals. Notes on this clone: Its antigen is unknown.

Those who donated were healthy HIV-negative adults, with no recent acute infections or vaccinations reported. Genomic DNA from unsorted samples was obtained from around 93 million PBMCs (per sample). Germline CDR1 SGHRS, CDR2 YFSETQ. This CDR3 is built from 12 residues. V was cut by 4 bases and J by 1 base, with 2 bases left in between. Measured with immunoSEQ multiplex PCR; TCRdb has only the in-frame clones, and not every one. The sample has about 510,000 clones, 75% to 80% seen once. Whole-study results and caveats: Read depth was anticipated to influence clonotype sharing among donors.

Material: PBMCs. This sequence joins TRBV5-1 and TRBJ2-2; D not certain. This TCR derives from a woman aged 40 to 55 in good health. Some clones in this sample may be carry-over from other donors' samples. The CDR3 spells CASSQNTGELFF. As DNA, the CDR3 is TGCGCCAGCAGCCAGAACACCGGGGAGCTGTTTTTT.